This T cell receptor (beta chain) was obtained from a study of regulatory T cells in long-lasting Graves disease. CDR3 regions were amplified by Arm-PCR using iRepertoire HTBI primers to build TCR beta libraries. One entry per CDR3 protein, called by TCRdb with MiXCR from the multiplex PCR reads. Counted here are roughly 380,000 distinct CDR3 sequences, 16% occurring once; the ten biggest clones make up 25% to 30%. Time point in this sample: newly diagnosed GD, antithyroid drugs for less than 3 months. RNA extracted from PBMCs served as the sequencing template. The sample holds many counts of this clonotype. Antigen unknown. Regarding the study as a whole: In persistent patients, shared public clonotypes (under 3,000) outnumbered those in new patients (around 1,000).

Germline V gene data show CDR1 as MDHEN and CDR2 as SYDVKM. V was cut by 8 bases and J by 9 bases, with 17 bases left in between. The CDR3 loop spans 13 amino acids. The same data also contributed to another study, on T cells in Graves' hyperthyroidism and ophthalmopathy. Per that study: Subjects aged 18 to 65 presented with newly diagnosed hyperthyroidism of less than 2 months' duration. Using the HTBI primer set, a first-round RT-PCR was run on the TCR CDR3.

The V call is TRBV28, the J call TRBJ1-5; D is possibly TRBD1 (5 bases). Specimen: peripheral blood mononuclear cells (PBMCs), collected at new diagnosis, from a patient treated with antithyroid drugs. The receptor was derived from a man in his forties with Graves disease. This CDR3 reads CASCRGAPRPQHF. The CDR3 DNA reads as TGTGCCAGCTGCCGCGGGGCCCCAAGGCCCCAGCATTTT. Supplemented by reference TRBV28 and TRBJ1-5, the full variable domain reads DVKVTQSSRYLVKRTGEKVFLECVQDMDHENMFWYRQDPGLGLRLIYFSYDVKMKEKGDIPEGYSVSREKKERFSLILESASTNQTSMYLCASCRGAPRPQHFGDGTRLSIL.